The 27 T cell receptor beta chains listed next were all sequenced from one sample in a study of cytomegalovirus exposure and HLA in healthy donors. PCR primers comprised 60 Vbeta and 13 Jbeta primers. Generated by immunoSEQ multiplex PCR, the TCRdb table keeps only in-frame clones and is missing some. The sample has 100,000 to 150,000 clones, 55% to 80% seen once. Sequences were obtained from PBMCs. These receptor sequences come from a middle-aged woman in good health and CMV-seronegative.

The V and J genes are TRBV10-3 and TRBJ1-1; D possibly corresponds to TRBD1 (6 bases). The CDR3 is 13 residues long. Germline lookup yields CDR1 ENHRY and CDR2 SYGVKD. V dropped 7 bases and J dropped 2 bases, with 11 bases sitting between them. The DNA of the CDR3 is TGTGCCATCACAGGGGAACCCAACACTGAAGCTTTCTTT. Translated, it gives CAITGEPNTEAFF.

This clone was recorded a few times. The chain joins TRBV5-6 to TRBJ2-3, with D possibly matching TRBD1 (5 bases). CDR1 and CDR2 (germline): SGHDT, YYEEEE. This CDR3 region has 12 residues. V was trimmed by 0 bases and J by 7 bases, leaving 6 bases between them. The DNA of the CDR3 is TGTGCCAGCAGCTTGGCAGGGAATACGCAGTATTTT. Translated, it gives CASSLAGNTQYF.

The chain employs TRBV19 and TRBJ1-6, with 7 bases identical to TRBD1. J lost 7 bases, V lost 4 bases, and 4 bases had no gene match. In germline, CDR1 is LNHDA, CDR2 SQIVND (reference sequence). CDR3 length equals 14 residues. Written as DNA, the CDR3 is TGTGCCAGTAGTAAACAGGGGATGAATTCACCCCTCCACTTT. Its translation is CASSKQGMNSPLHF.

The genes are TRBV4-3 and TRBJ1-3; perhaps TRBD1 as D (5 bases). The length of the CDR3 is 15 residues. Germline CDR1 reads LGHNA; CDR2 reads YSLEER. V lost 0 bases to trimming and J lost 1 base, with 7 bases between them. The CDR3 coding sequence is TGCGCCAGCAGCCAAGAGGAGGGGTCTGGAAACACCATATATTTT. Its protein is CASSQEEGSGNTIYF.

This clone was seen a handful of times. The chain combines TRBV18 with TRBJ2-3, with 8 bases that match TRBD2. J was trimmed by 0 bases and V by 0 bases; bases with no gene match: 5. Germline V gene lookup returns CDR1 KGHSH and CDR2 LQKENI. The length of the CDR3 is 17 residues. The CDR3 region is CASSPPGTRPSTDTQYF. The CDR3, as DNA: TGTGCCAGCTCACCACCGGGGACTAGACCTAGCACAGATACGCAGTATTTT.

The chain is built from TRBV7-8 and TRBJ1-4, with TRBD1 identical over 10 bases. The ends lost 4 bases at V and 8 bases at J; junction bases unmatched: 7. The CDR3 runs 15 residues. Germline CDR1 SGHVS, CDR2 FQNEAQ. The CDR3 bases are TGTGCCAGCAGCTCGTCCCGGGACAGGGGCGAAAAACTGTTTTTT. Residues: CASSSSRDRGEKLFF.

This chain joins TRBV15 and TRBJ1-1, with D perhaps TRBD1 (5 bases). V shed 5 bases and J shed 1 base, with 14 bases lying between them. The CDR3 is 15 residues long. The V gene's germline CDR1 is LNHNV and CDR2 YYDKDF (reference sequence). The DNA for the CDR3 is TGTGCCACCAGCCGCCCCAGCAGGGAGAACACTGAAGCTTTCTTT. Translating gives CATSRPSRENTEAFF.

The chain has TRBV30 and TRBJ1-3, with TRBD1 as a possible D gene (6 bases). V lost 1 base and J lost 3, with 16 bases in between. The CDR3 runs 16 residues. Germline lookup yields CDR1 GTSNPN and CDR2 SVGIG (reference sequence). The CDR3: CAWSAGTGNYGNTIYF. CDR3 nucleotides: TGTGCCTGGAGTGCCGGAACAGGGAACTATGGAAACACCATATATTTT.

The chain is built from TRBV29-1 and TRBJ2-2, with D possibly being TRBD2 (6 bases). Trimming left V 4 bases short and J 2 bases short, with 8 bases between. CDR1 is SQVTM, CDR2 ANQGSEA, per germline. This CDR3 has 13 amino acids. In DNA, the CDR3 is TGCAGCGTTGCCGGGGGTAACACCGGGGAGCTGTTTTTT. Amino acid sequence: CSVAGGNTGELFF.

The rearrangement uses TRBV7-3 and TRBJ2-3; TRBD1 aligns across 8 bases. Germline CDR1 is SGHTA and CDR2 is FQGTGA. There are 18 residues in the CDR3. J was trimmed by 5 bases and V by 4 bases; bases with no gene match: 17. The CDR3 protein is CASSYGQGGGISGDTQYF. CDR3 nucleotide sequence: TGTGCCAGCAGCTATGGACAGGGTGGAGGCATATCCGGAGATACGCAGTATTTT.

The gene calls are TRBV30 and TRBJ2-3; tentatively, D is TRBD2 (6 bases). Per the germline V gene, CDR1 is GTSNPN and CDR2 is SVGIG (reference sequence). This CDR3 comprises 13 residues. V was pared by 1 base and J by 6 bases, with 11 bases between. Here the CDR3 reads CAWSGGLGDTQYF. The CDR3 coding sequence is TGTGCCTGGAGTGGGGGACTCGGGGATACGCAGTATTTT.

CDR3: CAWSVSGTGVSYEQYF. The CDR3 coding sequence is TGTGCCTGGAGTGTCTCTGGGACAGGGGTATCCTACGAGCAGTACTTC. The chain employs TRBV30 and TRBJ2-7; 10 nucleotides line up with TRBD1. V shed 0 bases and J 1 base; nucleotides not matched to a gene: 6. Germline CDR1 reads GTSNPN; CDR2 reads SVGIG (reference sequence). The CDR3 spans 16 residues.

The J gene is TRBJ1-2, the V gene TRBV5-1; the D is unclear. Germline V gene data show CDR1 as SGHRS and CDR2 as YFSETQ. The CDR3 has 13 residues. V was shortened by 1 base and J by 5 bases, with 9 bases between the two germline ends. CDR3 nucleotide sequence: TGCGCCAGCAGCTTGTACCAGGCGTATGGCTACACCTTC. It encodes CASSLYQAYGYTF.

The V and J genes are TRBV19 and TRBJ1-5; possible D gene TRBD1, 6 bases. Germline CDR1 and CDR2: LNHDA and SQIVND (reference sequence). The V end lost 3 bases, the J end lost 5 bases, and 20 bases lay between the germline ends. This CDR3 has 17 amino acids. CDR3 sequence: CASSMLGEREGDQPQHF. The CDR3 DNA reads TGTGCCAGTAGTATGTTGGGGGAGAGGGAGGGGGATCAGCCCCAGCATTTT. The full variable domain, with the rest looked up from reference TRBV19 and TRBJ1-5, is DGGITQSPKYLFRKEGQNVTLSCEQNLNHDAMYWYRQDPGQGLRLIYYSQIVNDFQKGDIAEGYSVSREKKESFPLTVTSAQKNPTAFYLCASSMLGEREGDQPQHFGDGTRLSIL.

This chain joins TRBV7-2 and TRBJ1-5; possible D gene TRBD1, 5 bases. Germline-derived CDR1 and CDR2 are SGHTA and FQGNSA. CDR3 length equals 16 residues. The V and J ends lost 5 bases and 1 base respectively, with 15 bases between them. The CDR3 loop is CASSQSAGRSNQPQHF. The CDR3 DNA is TGTGCCAGCAGCCAAAGTGCGGGACGAAGCAATCAGCCCCAGCATTTT.

The chain combines TRBV19 with TRBJ1-2; 9 nucleotides agree with TRBD1. The CDR3 runs to 15 residues. V dropped 7 bases and J dropped 1; count of bases not matched to a gene: 7. Germline CDR1 LNHDA, CDR2 SQIVND (reference sequence). CDR3 DNA: TGTGCCAGTATCTCGCCGGGACAGGGTAACTATGGCTACACCTTC. Encoded protein: CASISPGQGNYGYTF.

The chain couples TRBV29-1 to TRBJ1-1; 7 bases match TRBD1. The germline V gene encodes CDR1 SQVTM and CDR2 ANQGSEA. V was pared by 5 bases and J by 0 bases, with 3 bases of the junction left unmatched. The CDR3 is 13 residues long. The CDR3 DNA follows: TGCAGCGTTCCTGGACAGGTGAACACTGAAGCTTTCTTT. The encoded protein is CSVPGQVNTEAFF.

This clone was seen only a few times. V usage is TRBV19 and J usage is TRBJ2-1; 13 bases map to TRBD2. This CDR3 comprises 15 residues. Germline-derived CDR1 and CDR2 are LNHDA and SQIVND (reference sequence). The V segment lost 6 bases and the J segment 1 base; nucleotides outside the gene matches: 0. CDR3 protein: CASRTSGGSYNEQFF. CDR3 DNA sequence: TGTGCCAGTAGGACTAGCGGGGGGTCCTACAATGAGCAGTTCTTC.

This CDR3 reads CASSYRGHVYGYTF. The CDR3 DNA follows: TGTGCCAGCAGTTACCGTGGACACGTCTATGGCTACACCTTC. V usage is TRBV6-5 and J usage is TRBJ1-2; TRBD1 is a possible D gene (5 bases). V gave up 2 bases and J gave up 4 bases, with 11 bases separating them. The CDR3 covers 14 residues. Germline-derived CDR1 and CDR2 are MNHEY and SVGAGI.

This chain joins TRBV6-1 and TRBJ2-3; 10 positions match TRBD2. The J segment lost 0 bases and the V segment lost 4 bases, leaving 7 bases of the junction unmatched. CDR1 is MNHNS, CDR2 SASEGT, per germline. The CDR3 runs 17 residues. The CDR3 nucleotides are TGTGCCAGCAGTGTCGGGTTAGCGGGGGGCAGCACAGATACGCAGTATTTT. It yields the protein CASSVGLAGGSTDTQYF.

Only a few counts were recorded for this clone. The chain carries TRBV20-1 and TRBJ1-1; D gene uncertain. V lost 7 bases, J lost 5 bases, and 8 bases lay in between. Germline V gene lookup returns CDR1 DFQATT and CDR2 SNEGSKA (reference sequence). The CDR3 has 10 residues. For the CDR3, the DNA is TGCAGTGGGTACGGGACTGAAGCTTTCTTT. It codes for CSGYGTEAFF.

The genes are TRBV27 and TRBJ2-5; the match to TRBD2 covers 7 bases. The CDR3 is 13 amino acids. Looked up from germline, CDR1 is MNHEY and CDR2 is SMNVEV (reference sequence). Trimming cost V 6 bases and J 0 bases; bases outside gene matches: 1. CDR3 bases: TGTGCCAGCAGGGGGGGGAACCAAGAGACCCAGTACTTC. Translating it yields CASRGGNQETQYF.

This clone was seen a few times. This chain connects TRBV5-6 to TRBJ1-1; 7 bases line up with TRBD1. The germline CDR1 and CDR2 sequences are SGHDT and YYEEEE. J lost 10 bases, V lost 0 bases, and 0 bases had no gene match. CDR3 size: 11 residues. CDR3 sequence reads: CASSLGQGAFF. The CDR3 region has the DNA TGTGCCAGCAGCTTGGGACAGGGAGCTTTCTTT.

This chain links TRBV5-1 with TRBJ2-1; TRBD2 is a possible D gene (5 bases). The V and J ends lost 2 bases and 0 bases respectively, with 12 bases between them. CDR1 and CDR2 (germline): SGHRS, YFSETQ. The CDR3 consists of 16 residues. CDR3 sequence reads: CASSFTSGSSYNEQFF. The CDR3 DNA is TGCGCCAGCAGCTTTACCAGCGGAAGCTCCTACAATGAGCAGTTCTTC.

The V gene is TRBV5-1, the J gene TRBJ2-5; perhaps TRBD2 as D (6 bases). V lost 3 bases and J 0 bases, leaving 12 bases between the germline ends. Germline V gene lookup returns CDR1 SGHRS and CDR2 YFSETQ. The CDR3 consists of 15 residues. The CDR3 DNA sequence: TGCGCCAGCAGCTCGGAGGGGAGGTACCAAGAGACCCAGTACTTC. Its translation is CASSSEGRYQETQYF.

The chain links TRBV28 to TRBJ2-7; 9 nucleotides line up with TRBD2. There are 16 residues in the CDR3. V shed 2 bases and J 4 bases; nucleotides not matched to a gene: 9. Per the germline V gene, CDR1 is MDHEN and CDR2 is SYDVKM. The CDR3 sequence: CASSLVRAGGLYEQYF. The DNA of the CDR3 is TGTGCCAGCAGTTTAGTTAGGGCGGGGGGGCTATACGAGCAGTACTTC.

This chain joins TRBV7-3 and TRBJ2-1; 11 nucleotides align to TRBD1. CDR3 length: 15 amino acids. Per germline, CDR1 SGHTA and CDR2 FQGTGA. The junction had 5 bases not matched to a gene; V was cut back by 8 bases and J by 2 bases. The CDR3 sequence: CASALGQGAYNEQFF. DNA of the CDR3: TGTGCCAGCGCCTTGGGACAGGGGGCCTACAATGAGCAGTTCTTC.